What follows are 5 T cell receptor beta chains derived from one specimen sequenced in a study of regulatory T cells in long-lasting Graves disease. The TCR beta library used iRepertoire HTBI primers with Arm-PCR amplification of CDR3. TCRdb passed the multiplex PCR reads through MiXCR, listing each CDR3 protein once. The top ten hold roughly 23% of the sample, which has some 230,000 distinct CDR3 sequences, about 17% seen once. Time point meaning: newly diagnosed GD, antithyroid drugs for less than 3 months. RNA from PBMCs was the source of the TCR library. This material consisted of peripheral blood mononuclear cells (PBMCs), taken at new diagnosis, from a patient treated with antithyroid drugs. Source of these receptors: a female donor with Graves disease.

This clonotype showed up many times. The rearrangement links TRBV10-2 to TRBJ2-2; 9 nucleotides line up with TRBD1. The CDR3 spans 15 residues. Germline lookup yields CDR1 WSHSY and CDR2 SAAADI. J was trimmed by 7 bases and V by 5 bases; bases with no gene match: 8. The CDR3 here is CASSLQGAVNGELFF. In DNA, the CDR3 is TGCGCCAGCAGTTTACAGGGGGCGGTAAACGGGGAGCTGTTTTTT.

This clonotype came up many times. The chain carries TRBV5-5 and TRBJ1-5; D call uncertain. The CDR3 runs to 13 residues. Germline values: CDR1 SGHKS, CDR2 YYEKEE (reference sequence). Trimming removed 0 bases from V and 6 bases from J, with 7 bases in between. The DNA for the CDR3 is TGTGCCAGCAGCTTGGGGCCACGTCAGCCCCAGCATTTT. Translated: CASSLGPRQPQHF.

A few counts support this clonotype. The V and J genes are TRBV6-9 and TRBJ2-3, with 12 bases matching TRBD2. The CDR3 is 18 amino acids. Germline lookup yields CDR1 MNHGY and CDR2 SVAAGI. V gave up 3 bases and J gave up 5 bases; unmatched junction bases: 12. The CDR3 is CASSYTTPTSGSRDTQYF. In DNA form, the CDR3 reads TGTGCCAGCAGTTACACTACGCCGACTAGCGGGAGTCGAGATACGCAGTATTTT.

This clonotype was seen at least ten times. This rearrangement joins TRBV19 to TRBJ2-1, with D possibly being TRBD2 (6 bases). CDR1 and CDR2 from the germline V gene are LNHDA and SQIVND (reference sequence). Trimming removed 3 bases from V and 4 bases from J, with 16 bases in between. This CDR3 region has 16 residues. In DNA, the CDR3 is TGTGCCAGTAGTATGTGGTGGAGGGTGGGTTACAATGAGCAGTTCTTC. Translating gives CASSMWWRVGYNEQFF.

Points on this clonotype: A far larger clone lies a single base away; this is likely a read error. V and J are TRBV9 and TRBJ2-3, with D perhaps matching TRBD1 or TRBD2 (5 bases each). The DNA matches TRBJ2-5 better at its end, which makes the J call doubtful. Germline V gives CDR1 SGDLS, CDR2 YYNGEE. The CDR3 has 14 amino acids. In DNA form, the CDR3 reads TGTGCCAGCAGCCCAAGAGGGTCTGGGGGGACCCAGTACTTC. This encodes CASSPRGSGGTQYF.